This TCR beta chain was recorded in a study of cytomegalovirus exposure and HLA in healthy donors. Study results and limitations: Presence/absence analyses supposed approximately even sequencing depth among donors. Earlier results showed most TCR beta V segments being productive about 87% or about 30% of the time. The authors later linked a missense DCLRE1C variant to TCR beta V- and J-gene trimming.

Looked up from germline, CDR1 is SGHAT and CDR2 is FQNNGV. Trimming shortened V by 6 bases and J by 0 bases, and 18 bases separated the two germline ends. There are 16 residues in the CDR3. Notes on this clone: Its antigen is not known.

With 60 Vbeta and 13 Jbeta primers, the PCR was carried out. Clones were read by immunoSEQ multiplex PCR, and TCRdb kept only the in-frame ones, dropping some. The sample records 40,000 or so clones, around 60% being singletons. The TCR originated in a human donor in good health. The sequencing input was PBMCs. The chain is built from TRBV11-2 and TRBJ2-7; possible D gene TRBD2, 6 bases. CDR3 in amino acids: CASRKYGGARSYEQYF. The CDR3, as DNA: TGTGCCAGCAGGAAATACGGAGGGGCACGCTCCTACGAGCAGTACTTC.